This TCR beta chain emerged from a study of blood T cell repertoires in COVID-19. V shed 4 bases and J shed 2 bases, with 15 bases lying between them. CDR3 length: 16 amino acids. Germline V gene sequence: CDR1 SGHNT, CDR2 YYREEE (reference sequence). Using immunoSEQ multiplex PCR, the repertoire was profiled, and TCRdb retains in-frame clones only, with some absent. Of approximately 530,000 clones listed, approximately 88% are singletons. The specimen sequenced was peripheral blood. The sequence came from a woman in her fifties or sixties with COVID-19, enrolled during active disease. The chain carries TRBV5-4 and TRBJ2-2; D is possibly TRBD2 (7 bases). CDR3 residues: CASSQFRGANTGELFF. CDR3 DNA sequence: TGTGCCAGCAGCCAGTTTCGGGGGGCTAACACCGGGGAGCTGTTTTTT.